Shown below are 5 T cell receptor beta chains from a single sample sequenced in a study of shared clonotypes between healthy human individuals. Here immunoSEQ multiplex PCR was the method, and the copy in TCRdb shows in-frame clones only, minus some. The sample records about 680,000 clones, less than 80% being singletons. The specimen sequenced was memory CD4+ T cells sorted from blood. Subset reported: CD45RA-negative fraction. All receptors come from a woman aged 25 to 45 in good health.

The chain carries TRBV7-8 and TRBJ2-5, with 9 bases that match TRBD2. V trimming: 2 bases; J trimming: 9 bases; junction bases outside the gene matches: 13. The CDR3 contains 16 residues. Germline loops: CDR1 SGHVS, CDR2 FQNEAQ. The chain's CDR3 is CASSLLSRGGLRSQYF. CDR3 in DNA: TGTGCCAGCAGCTTACTGTCGCGGGGGGGGTTGCGGTCCCAGTACTTC.

This rearrangement joins TRBV10-3 to TRBJ2-1; 7 positions match TRBD1. The trim removed 6 bases at V and 8 bases at J, leaving 13 bases unmatched. The germline gives CDR1 ENHRY, CDR2 SYGVKD. CDR3 length equals 15 residues. The CDR3 nucleotides read TGTGCCATCAGCCAACAGGGGCCCGCCGTCCATGAGCAGTTCTTC. Amino acid sequence: CAISQQGPAVHEQFF.

This clone was observed a handful of times. The chain carries TRBV28 and TRBJ1-4, with D uncertain. V was cut by 6 bases and J by 4 bases, with 6 bases left in between. CDR1 and CDR2 from the germline V gene are MDHEN and SYDVKM. This CDR3 region has 12 residues. The CDR3 sequence: CASSRLNEKLFF. CDR3 DNA: TGTGCCAGCAGCCGTCTTAATGAAAAACTGTTTTTT.

The CDR3 sequence: CASSWRTRDTYEQYF. The DNA for the CDR3 is TGCGCCAGCAGCTGGAGGACTCGCGATACCTACGAGCAGTACTTC. The chain is built from TRBV5-1 and TRBJ2-7; perhaps TRBD2 as D (5 bases). Germline V gene lookup returns CDR1 SGHRS and CDR2 YFSETQ. V lost 3 bases to trimming and J lost 2 bases, with 15 bases between them. CDR3 size: 15 residues.

V gene TRBV2 combines with J gene TRBJ1-2, with a weak D call TRBD1 (5 bases). CDR1 is SNHLY, CDR2 FYNNEI, per germline. This CDR3 comprises 15 residues. V shed 2 bases and J shed 0 bases, with 10 bases lying between them. The CDR3 spells CASSENQGANYGYTF. Here the CDR3 DNA reads TGTGCCAGCAGTGAAAACCAGGGCGCTAACTATGGCTACACCTTC.